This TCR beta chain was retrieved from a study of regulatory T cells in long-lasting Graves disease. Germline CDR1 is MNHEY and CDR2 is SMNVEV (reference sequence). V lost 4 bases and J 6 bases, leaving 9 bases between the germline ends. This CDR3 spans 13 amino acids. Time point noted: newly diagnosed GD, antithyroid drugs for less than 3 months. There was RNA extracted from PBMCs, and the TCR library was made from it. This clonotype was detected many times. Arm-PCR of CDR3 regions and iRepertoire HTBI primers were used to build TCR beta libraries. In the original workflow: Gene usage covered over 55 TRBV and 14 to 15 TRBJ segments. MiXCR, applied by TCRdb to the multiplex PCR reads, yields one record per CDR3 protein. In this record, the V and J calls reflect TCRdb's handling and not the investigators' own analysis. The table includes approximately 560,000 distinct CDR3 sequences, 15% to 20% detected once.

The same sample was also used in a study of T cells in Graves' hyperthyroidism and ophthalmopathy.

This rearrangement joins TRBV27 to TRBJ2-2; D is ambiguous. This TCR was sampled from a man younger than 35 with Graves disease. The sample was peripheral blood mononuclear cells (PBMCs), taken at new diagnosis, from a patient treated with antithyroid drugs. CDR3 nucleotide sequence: TGTGCCAGCAGTTCCCTAAACTCCGGGGAGCTGTTTTTT. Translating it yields CASSSLNSGELFF.